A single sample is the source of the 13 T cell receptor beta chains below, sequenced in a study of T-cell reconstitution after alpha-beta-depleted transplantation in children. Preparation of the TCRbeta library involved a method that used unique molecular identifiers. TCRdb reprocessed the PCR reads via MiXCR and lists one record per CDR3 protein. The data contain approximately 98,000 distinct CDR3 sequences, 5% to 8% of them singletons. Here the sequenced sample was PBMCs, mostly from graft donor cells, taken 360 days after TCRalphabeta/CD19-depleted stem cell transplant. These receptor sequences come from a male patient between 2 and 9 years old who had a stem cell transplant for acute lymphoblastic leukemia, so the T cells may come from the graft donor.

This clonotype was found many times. CDR3 coding DNA: TGTGCCACCAGTGATTTCGGGGACAGGGGAGAGACCCAGTACTTC. Amino acid sequence: CATSDFGDRGETQYF. V and J are TRBV24-1 and TRBJ2-5; 10 nucleotides line up with TRBD1. Unmatched junction bases numbered 2, after V lost 1 base and J lost 4 bases. The CDR3 has 15 residues. The germline CDR1 and CDR2 sequences are KGHDR and SFDVKD.

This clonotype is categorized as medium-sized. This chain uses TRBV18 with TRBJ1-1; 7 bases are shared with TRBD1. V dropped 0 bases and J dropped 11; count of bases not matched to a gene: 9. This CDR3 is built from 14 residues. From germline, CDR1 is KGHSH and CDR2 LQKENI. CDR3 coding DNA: TGTGCCAGCTCACCACCGGTGGCGGCAGGGGGGGCTTTCTTT. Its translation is CASSPPVAAGGAFF. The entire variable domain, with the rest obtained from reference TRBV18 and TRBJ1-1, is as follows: NAGVMQNPRHLVRRRGQEARLRCSPMKGHSHVYWYRQLPEEGLKFMVYLQKENIIDESGMPKERFSAEFPKEGPSILRIQQVVRGDSAAYFCASSPPVAAGGAFFGQGTRLTVV.

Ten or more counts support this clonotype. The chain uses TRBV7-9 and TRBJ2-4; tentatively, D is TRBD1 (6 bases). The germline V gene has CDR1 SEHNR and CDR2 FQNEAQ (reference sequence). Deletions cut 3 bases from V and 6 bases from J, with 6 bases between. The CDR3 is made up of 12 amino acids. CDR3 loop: CASSLDRNIQYF. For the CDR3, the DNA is TGTGCCAGCAGCTTGGACAGAAACATTCAGTACTTC.

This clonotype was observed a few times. The CDR3 region is CASIKRVAVPTDTQYF. The CDR3, as DNA: TGCGCCAGTATTAAGAGGGTAGCGGTACCCACAGATACGCAGTATTTT. This rearrangement joins TRBV10-2 to TRBJ2-3; D may be TRBD2 (6 bases). Per the germline V gene, CDR1 is WSHSY and CDR2 is SAAADI. There are 16 residues in the CDR3. Trimming took 9 bases from V and 2 from J, leaving 21 bases between them.

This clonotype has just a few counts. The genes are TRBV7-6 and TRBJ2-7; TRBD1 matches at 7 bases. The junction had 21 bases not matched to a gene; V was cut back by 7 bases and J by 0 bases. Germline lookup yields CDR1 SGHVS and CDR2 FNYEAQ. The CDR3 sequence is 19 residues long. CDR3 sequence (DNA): TGTGCCAGCACCCTTGGTAGGGGGCCGCGCAGGCCCAACTCCTACGAGCAGTACTTC. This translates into CASTLGRGPRRPNSYEQYF.

The CDR3 reads CASHAGGRGRIRETQYF. The CDR3 bases are TGTGCCAGCCACGCCGGGGGCAGGGGGAGAATTAGGGAGACCCAGTACTTC. This chain joins TRBV6-1 and TRBJ2-5, with D perhaps matching TRBD1 (7 bases). This CDR3 region has 17 residues. Germline values: CDR1 MNHNS, CDR2 SASEGT. V was clipped by 8 bases and J by 5 bases, with 27 bases between them.

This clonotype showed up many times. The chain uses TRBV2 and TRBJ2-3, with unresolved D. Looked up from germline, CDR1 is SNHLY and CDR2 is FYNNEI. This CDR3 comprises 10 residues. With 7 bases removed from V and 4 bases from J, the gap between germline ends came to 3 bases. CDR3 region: CASIADTQYF. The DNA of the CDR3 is TGTGCCAGCATTGCAGATACGCAGTATTTT.

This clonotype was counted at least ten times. CDR3 sequence (DNA): TGTGCCAGCAGCGTAGAGGAACTAGCGGGGGATGAGCAGTTCTTC. Amino acid sequence: CASSVEELAGDEQFF. This chain joins TRBV9 and TRBJ2-1; the match to TRBD2 covers 11 bases. The CDR3 totals 15 residues. Germline-derived CDR1 and CDR2 are SGDLS and YYNGEE. Trimming took 0 bases from V and 8 from J; bases not matched to a gene: 4. The full variable domain, in which reference TRBV9 and TRBJ2-1 provide the parts outside the CDR3, is DSGVTQTPKHLITATGQRVTLRCSPRSGDLSVYWYQQSLDQGLQFLIQYYNGEERAKGNILERFSAQQFPDLHSELNLSSLELGDSALYFCASSVEELAGDEQFFGPGTRLTVL.

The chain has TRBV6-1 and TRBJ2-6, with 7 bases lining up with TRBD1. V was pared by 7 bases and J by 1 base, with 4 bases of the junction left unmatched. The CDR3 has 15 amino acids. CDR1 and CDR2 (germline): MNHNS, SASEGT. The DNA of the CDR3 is TGTGCCAGCAACAGGGGTTCTTCTGGGGCCAACGTCCTGACTTTC. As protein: CASNRGSSGANVLTF.

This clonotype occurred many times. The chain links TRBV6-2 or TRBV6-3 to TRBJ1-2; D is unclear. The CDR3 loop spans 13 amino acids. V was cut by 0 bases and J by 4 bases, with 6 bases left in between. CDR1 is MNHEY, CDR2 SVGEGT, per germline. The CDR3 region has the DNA TGTGCCAGCAGTTACTCGAGAGGCTATGGCTACACCTTC. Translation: CASSYSRGYGYTF.

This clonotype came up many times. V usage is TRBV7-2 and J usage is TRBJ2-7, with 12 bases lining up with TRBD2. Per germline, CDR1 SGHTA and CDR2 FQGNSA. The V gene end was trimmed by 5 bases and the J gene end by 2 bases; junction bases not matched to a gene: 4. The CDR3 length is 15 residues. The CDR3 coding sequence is TGTGCCAGCAGCCAGACTAGCGGGGGAACCTACGAGCAGTACTTC. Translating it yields CASSQTSGGTYEQYF.

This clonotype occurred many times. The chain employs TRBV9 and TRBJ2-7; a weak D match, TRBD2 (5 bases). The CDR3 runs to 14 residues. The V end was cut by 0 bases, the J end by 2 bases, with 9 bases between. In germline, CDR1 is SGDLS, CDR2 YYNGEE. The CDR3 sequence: CASSVVEATYEQYF. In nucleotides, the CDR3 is TGTGCCAGCAGCGTAGTGGAGGCCACCTACGAGCAGTACTTC.

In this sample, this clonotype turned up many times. In DNA, the CDR3 is TGCGCCAGCAGCTTGATGGGAGAGGGTCCCGATACGCAGTATTTT. This encodes CASSLMGEGPDTQYF. The chain has TRBV5-1 and TRBJ2-3, with D possibly being TRBD2 (5 bases). V was trimmed by 1 base and J by 6 bases, leaving 15 bases between them. The CDR3 spans 15 residues. The germline V gene encodes CDR1 SGHRS and CDR2 YFSETQ.